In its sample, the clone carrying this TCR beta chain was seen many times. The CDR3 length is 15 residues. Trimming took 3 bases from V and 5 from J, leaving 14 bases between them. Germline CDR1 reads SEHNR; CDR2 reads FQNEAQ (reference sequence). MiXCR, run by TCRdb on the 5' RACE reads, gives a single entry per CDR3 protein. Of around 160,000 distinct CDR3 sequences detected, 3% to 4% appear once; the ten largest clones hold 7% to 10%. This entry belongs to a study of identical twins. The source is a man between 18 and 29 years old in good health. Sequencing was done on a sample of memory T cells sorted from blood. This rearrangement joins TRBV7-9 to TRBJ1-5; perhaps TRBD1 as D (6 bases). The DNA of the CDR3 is TGTGCCAGCAGCTTGGGGCGGGACAACCATCAGCCCCAGCATTTT. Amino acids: CASSLGRDNHQPQHF.